The 32 T cell receptor beta chains below all came from one sample that was sequenced in a study of T-cell reconstitution after alpha-beta-depleted transplantation in children. A library of TCRbeta sequences, prepared with unique molecular identifiers, was generated. Via MiXCR, TCRdb re-called the PCR reads, giving one row per CDR3 protein. The sample records under 250,000 distinct CDR3 sequences, approximately 6.9% being singletons. Sequencing was performed on PBMCs, taken before TCRalphabeta/CD19-depleted stem cell transplant. The receptors derive from a boy aged 2-15 years with acute lymphoblastic leukemia, due to receive a stem cell transplant.

This clonotype was seen more than once but under ten times. The chain couples TRBV20-1 to TRBJ2-7, with D tentatively TRBD2 (6 bases). In germline, CDR1 is DFQATT, CDR2 SNEGSKA (reference sequence). The CDR3 length is 11 residues. Trimming cost V 6 bases and J 7 bases, with 13 bases left between them. CDR3 bases: TGCAGTGCCGGGACTGCCGGGGAGCAGTACTTC. It codes for CSAGTAGEQYF.

Concerning this clonotype itself: A read error is possible here, since a much larger clone lies one base away. The chain carries TRBV28 and TRBJ2-7, with D hard to call. The germline V and J ends were trimmed by 8 bases and 3 bases, with 14 bases remaining between them. Per the germline V gene, CDR1 is MDHEN and CDR2 is SYDVKM. The CDR3 totals 13 residues. The CDR3: CASGELQCYEQYF. CDR3 nucleotides: TGTGCCAGCGGTGAGTTACAATGCTACGAGCAGTACTTC.

This clonotype was seen ten or more times. The chain couples TRBV10-3 to TRBJ1-2; no reliable D call. Germline V gene data show CDR1 as ENHRY and CDR2 as SYGVKD. Deletions cut 0 bases from V and 5 bases from J, with 1 base between. This CDR3 has 11 amino acids. As DNA, the CDR3 is TGTGCCATCAGTGAGTCTTATGGCTACACCTTC. This gives the protein CAISESYGYTF.

This clonotype has at least ten counts. The chain recombines TRBV28 with TRBJ2-1; tentative D call: TRBD1 (6 bases). With 3 bases removed from V and 5 bases from J, the gap between germline ends came to 14 bases. The CDR3 has 15 residues. Germline CDR1 reads MDHEN; CDR2 reads SYDVKM. CDR3 protein: CASSFWDTADNEQFF. Here the CDR3 DNA reads TGTGCCAGCAGTTTCTGGGACACGGCTGACAATGAGCAGTTCTTC.

This clonotype was picked up many times. This chain uses TRBV25-1 with TRBJ1-1; D not resolved. This CDR3 is built from 15 residues. Germline V CDR1 and CDR2: MGHDK, SYGVNS. Trimming removed 1 base at V and 3 bases at J, with 12 bases between. In DNA form, the CDR3 reads TGTGCCAGCAGTGAATCCCTTGACACTTACACTGAAGCTTTCTTT. Translated, it gives CASSESLDTYTEAFF.

The gene calls are TRBV19 and TRBJ2-7; D uncertain. The CDR3 has 9 amino acids. The germline V gene has CDR1 LNHDA and CDR2 SQIVND (reference sequence). The ends were cut back, 8 bases at V and 4 bases at J, with 3 bases in the middle. In nucleotides, the CDR3 is TGTGCCAGTCCGTACGAGCAGTACTTC. It yields the protein CASPYEQYF.

The table lists this clonotype with many counts. The chain links TRBV6-1 to TRBJ2-2; 9 bases map to TRBD1. Looked up from germline, CDR1 is MNHNS and CDR2 is SASEGT. The CDR3 is made up of 13 amino acids. V shed 6 bases and J 7 bases; nucleotides not matched to a gene: 3. The CDR3 loop is CASRRTGDGELFF. In nucleotides, the CDR3 is TGTGCCAGCAGACGGACAGGGGACGGGGAGCTGTTTTTT.

The sample holds many counts of this clonotype. This chain connects TRBV27 to TRBJ2-2; no clear D gene. From germline, CDR1 is MNHEY and CDR2 SMNVEV (reference sequence). The length of the CDR3 is 16 residues. The V end was cut by 3 bases, the J end by 0 bases, with 11 bases between. This chain's CDR3 is CASSFFGRTNTGELFF. CDR3 nucleotide sequence: TGTGCCAGCAGTTTTTTCGGGCGGACGAACACCGGGGAGCTGTTTTTT.

This clonotype was counted ten times or more. The CDR3 nucleotides read TGTGCCAGCAGCCGCCGGACTAGCGGGGGGGCCGTGGATGAGCAGTTCTTC. Protein product: CASSRRTSGGAVDEQFF. The rearrangement joins TRBV11-2 to TRBJ2-1; 15 bases align to TRBD2. V dropped 5 bases and J dropped 8; count of bases not matched to a gene: 10. The CDR3 sequence is 17 residues long. Germline-derived CDR1 and CDR2 are SGHAT and FQNNGV.

This clonotype was observed a handful of times. This sequence joins TRBV9 and TRBJ2-5, with TRBD2 matching over 10 bases. The germline CDR1 and CDR2 sequences are SGDLS and YYNGEE. Trimming at V came to 0 bases and at J to 0 bases, leaving 5 bases not matched to a gene. This CDR3 is 17 amino acids long. The CDR3 DNA sequence: TGTGCCAGCAGCGTAGCTGAGCGGGGGGGGTACCAAGAGACCCAGTACTTC. This encodes CASSVAERGGYQETQYF.

This clonotype showed up many times. This chain uses TRBV29-1 with TRBJ1-1; 12 bases map to TRBD1. From germline, CDR1 is SQVTM and CDR2 ANQGSEA. Unmatched junction bases numbered 2, after V lost 3 bases and J lost 6 bases. The CDR3 spans 13 residues. DNA of the CDR3: TGCAGCGTTGAGGGACAGGGGGCATCTGAAGCTTTCTTT. As protein: CSVEGQGASEAFF.

This clonotype has just a few counts. The V gene is TRBV4-3, the J gene TRBJ2-1; 8 bases agree with TRBD2. The trim removed 4 bases at V and 3 bases at J, leaving 14 bases unmatched. The CDR3 sequence is 18 residues long. Germline CDR1 reads LGHNA; CDR2 reads YSLEER. Written as DNA, the CDR3 is TGCGCCAGCAGCCCAATCTCGGGGGGGGACCTAATCTACAATGAGCAGTTCTTC. Translated: CASSPISGGDLIYNEQFF.

This clonotype has ten or more counts. V and J are TRBV7-9 and TRBJ1-2; tentative D call: TRBD1 (5 bases). The ends were cut back, 1 base at V and 6 bases at J, with 9 bases in the middle. The germline V gene has CDR1 SEHNR and CDR2 FQNEAQ (reference sequence). The CDR3 extends over 13 amino acids. The chain's CDR3 is CASSLGRGDGYTF. CDR3 coding DNA: TGTGCCAGCAGCTTAGGACGGGGGGATGGCTACACCTTC.

This clonotype was observed a few times. The chain joins TRBV7-6 to TRBJ1-1; D remains ambiguous. Germline V CDR1 and CDR2: SGHVS, FNYEAQ. The V gene lost 2 bases and the J gene lost 0 bases, with 13 bases spanning the gap. The CDR3 loop spans 16 amino acids. The CDR3 is CASSLSLGLMNTEAFF. CDR3 sequence (DNA): TGTGCCAGCAGCTTATCGCTGGGATTAATGAACACTGAAGCTTTCTTT.

The chain employs TRBV11-2 and TRBJ2-5, with 10 bases aligning to TRBD2. CDR3 length: 14 amino acids. Looked up from germline, CDR1 is SGHAT and CDR2 is FQNNGV. V trimming: 5 bases; J trimming: 5 bases; junction bases outside the gene matches: 5. The CDR3 DNA reads as TGTGCCAGCAGCCCTCTAGCGGGAGAGGAGACCCAGTACTTC. As protein: CASSPLAGEETQYF.

This clonotype was seen ten or more times. J is TRBJ2-5 and V is TRBV28, with 8 nucleotides matching TRBD2. V was clipped by 6 bases and J by 5 bases; unmatched bases: 14. The CDR3 is 16 amino acids. The germline V gene encodes CDR1 MDHEN and CDR2 SYDVKM. CDR3: CASRRTSPSRGETQYF. The CDR3 bases are TGTGCCAGCAGGAGGACTAGCCCCAGTCGAGGGGAGACCCAGTACTTC.

This clonotype was observed a handful of times. The germline gene is not matched at one end of the junction; a read error may be the cause. The chain uses TRBV3-1 and TRBJ2-1; weak D call: TRBD1 (6 bases). CDR3 length: 15 amino acids. CDR1 is LGHDT, CDR2 YNNKEL, per germline (reference sequence). CDR3 protein: CASRQGGSVGNEQFF. The DNA for the CDR3 is TGTGCCAGCAGGCAAGGGGGATCGGTCGGCAATGAGCAGTTCTTC.

This clonotype was detected ten times or more. The chain has TRBV3-1 and TRBJ1-1; possibly TRBD1 for D (5 bases). CDR1 LGHDT and CDR2 YNNKEL come from the germline V gene (reference sequence). The CDR3 is made up of 13 amino acids. Trimming took off 4 bases at V and 0 bases at J, with 6 bases between the two ends. The CDR3 coding sequence is TGTGCCAGCAGCCGACAGTTGAACACTGAAGCTTTCTTT. This translates into CASSRQLNTEAFF.

This clonotype occurred many times. The rearrangement joins TRBV6-2 or TRBV6-3 to TRBJ2-1, with D unresolved. Trimming cost V 5 bases and J 5 bases, with 7 bases left between them. Germline CDR1 reads MNHEY; CDR2 reads SVGEGT. This CDR3 is 12 amino acids long. The CDR3 loop reads CASSEYHNEQFF. The CDR3, as DNA: TGTGCCAGCAGTGAGTACCACAATGAGCAGTTCTTC.

V gene TRBV20-1 combines with J gene TRBJ2-1, with 8 bases lining up with TRBD2. This CDR3 contains 16 residues. The V and J ends lost 0 bases and 9 bases, in that order; junction bases with no gene match: 13. Per the germline V gene, CDR1 is DFQATT and CDR2 is SNEGSKA (reference sequence). The CDR3 loop is CSARDFRTSGSGEQFF. The DNA for the CDR3 is TGCAGTGCTAGAGATTTCCGTACGAGCGGGAGCGGTGAGCAGTTCTTC.

This clonotype was observed at least ten times. This chain uses TRBV7-3 with TRBJ2-3; D is unresolved. The CDR3 covers 16 residues. Germline CDR1 and CDR2: SGHTA and FQGTGA. V gave up 5 bases and J gave up 1 base, with 16 bases separating them. The chain's CDR3 is CASSLSKGSGTDTQYF. In DNA form, the CDR3 reads TGTGCCAGCAGCCTATCTAAAGGTTCTGGCACAGATACGCAGTATTTT.

This clonotype was counted ten times or more. The rearrangement links TRBV5-4 to TRBJ2-3, with D maybe TRBD2 (5 bases). V was clipped by 3 bases and J by 1 base, with 12 bases between them. This CDR3 has 15 amino acids. From germline, CDR1 is SGHNT and CDR2 YYREEE (reference sequence). The CDR3 here is CASSSRDLRTDTQYF. The CDR3 bases are TGTGCCAGCAGCTCCCGGGATCTCCGCACAGATACGCAGTATTTT.

This clonotype was seen a handful of times. This chain links TRBV2 with TRBJ2-5; weak D call: TRBD1 (6 bases). The CDR3 is made up of 13 amino acids. Germline lookup yields CDR1 SNHLY and CDR2 FYNNEI. V was trimmed by 6 bases and J by 1 base, leaving 9 bases between them. CDR3 protein: CASRQDSQETQYF. The CDR3 nucleotides read TGTGCCAGCAGGCAGGACAGCCAAGAGACCCAGTACTTC.

This clonotype has ten or more counts. V gene TRBV28 combines with J gene TRBJ2-3; D is possibly TRBD1 (6 bases). Trimming stripped 5 bases from V and 3 bases from J, with 15 bases between. CDR3 length: 15 amino acids. Germline CDR1 reads MDHEN; CDR2 reads SYDVKM. The CDR3 DNA follows: TGTGCCAGCAGTCCGAGGGACATACGGACAGATACGCAGTATTTT. The encoded protein is CASSPRDIRTDTQYF. Variable domain in full (rest from reference TRBV28 and TRBJ2-3): DVKVTQSSRYLVKRTGEKVFLECVQDMDHENMFWYRQDPGLGLRLIYFSYDVKMKEKGDIPEGYSVSREKKERFSLILESASTNQTSMYLCASSPRDIRTDTQYFGPGTRLTVL.

Only a few counts were recorded for this clonotype. This rearrangement joins TRBV4-3 to TRBJ2-3, with TRBD2 as a possible D gene (6 bases). Trimming shortened V by 1 base and J by 2 bases, and 16 bases separated the two germline ends. CDR1 LGHNA and CDR2 YSLEER come from the germline V gene. This CDR3 comprises 17 residues. The CDR3 protein is CASSQGTQRVITDTQYF. The CDR3 nucleotides read TGCGCCAGCAGCCAAGGGACCCAGCGGGTTATCACAGATACGCAGTATTTT.

The V gene is TRBV30, the J gene TRBJ2-1; 7 bases map to TRBD2. CDR3 length: 16 residues. Germline CDR1 reads GTSNPN; CDR2 reads SVGIG (reference sequence). J lost 3 bases, V lost 1 base, and 9 bases had no gene match. Written as DNA, the CDR3 is TGTGCCTGGAGTGGGGGGGGAGCGGGCGACTACAATGAGCAGTTCTTC. It translates to CAWSGGGAGDYNEQFF.

At least ten counts were recorded for this clonotype. This chain uses TRBV5-6 with TRBJ1-1; unclear D gene. The germline V gene encodes CDR1 SGHDT and CDR2 YYEEEE. V shed 4 bases and J shed 8 bases, with 9 bases lying between them. The CDR3 extends over 11 amino acids. The DNA for the CDR3 is TGTGCCAGCAGCACCCTTAGGGAAGCTTTCTTT. It translates to CASSTLREAFF.

The sample holds many counts of this clonotype. V gene TRBV29-1 combines with J gene TRBJ2-7, with D possibly being TRBD1 (6 bases). CDR1 SQVTM and CDR2 ANQGSEA come from the germline V gene. The germline V and J ends were trimmed by 6 bases and 2 bases, with 14 bases remaining between them. This CDR3 spans 13 amino acids. The CDR3 coding sequence is TGCAGCGTGCTATGGACAGATACCTACGAGCAGTACTTC. It encodes CSVLWTDTYEQYF.

V gene TRBV6-5 combines with J gene TRBJ2-1, with D hard to call. The CDR3 has 14 residues. V shed 2 bases and J shed 2 bases, with 7 bases lying between them. From germline, CDR1 is MNHEY and CDR2 SVGAGI. The CDR3 protein is CASSYGLTYNEQFF. CDR3 nucleotides: TGTGCCAGCAGTTACGGGCTAACCTACAATGAGCAGTTCTTC.

The rearrangement joins TRBV9 to TRBJ2-1, with 12 bases that match TRBD2. The CDR3 is made up of 15 amino acids. Germline V lookup: CDR1 SGDLS, CDR2 YYNGEE. Trimming cost V 4 bases and J 9 bases; bases outside gene matches: 8. The CDR3 DNA reads as TGTGCCAGCAGCCTATCACTAGCGGGGGGACGTGAGCAGTTCTTC. Its translation is CASSLSLAGGREQFF.

This clonotype was seen at least ten times. The rearrangement uses TRBV20-1 and TRBJ1-1, with D uncertain. Germline CDR1 reads DFQATT; CDR2 reads SNEGSKA (reference sequence). The CDR3 totals 15 residues. The V and J ends lost 0 bases and 1 base respectively, with 12 bases between them. The CDR3 reads CSARDGVTWNTEAFF. CDR3 nucleotide sequence: TGCAGTGCTAGAGATGGCGTTACTTGGAACACTGAAGCTTTCTTT.

This clonotype was counted between two and nine times. The chain uses TRBV13 and TRBJ2-7; perhaps TRBD2 as D (6 bases). CDR1 and CDR2 from the germline V gene are PRHDT and FYEKMQ (reference sequence). V was shortened by 4 bases and J by 2 bases, with 15 bases between the two germline ends. The CDR3 runs 15 residues. CDR3 sequence reads: CASSSPGGETYEQYF. DNA for the CDR3: TGTGCCAGCAGCTCCCCCGGCGGGGAAACCTACGAGCAGTACTTC.